The rows below give T cell receptor beta chains drawn from one sample of a study of T cells in Graves' hyperthyroidism and ophthalmopathy. TCRdb processed the multiplex PCR reads anew with MiXCR; each CDR3 protein has one entry. The top ten hold 3% to 4.5% of the sample, which has about 620,000 distinct CDR3 sequences, around 15% seen once. Sequenced: blood. The receptors derive from a young woman with Graves' hyperthyroidism. The CDR3 runs from the conserved cysteine through the conserved F or W. D genes are given only for firm matches. Size tells how often a clone was seen (once, few, many) or the class of an expanded clone, and some rows leave it out.

J: TRBJ2-5
V: TRBV11-2
size: NA
D: TRBD1
CDR3: CASSTGTGDQETQYF
DNA: TGTGCCAGCAGCACCGGGACAGGGGACCAAGAGACCCAGTACTTC

J: TRBJ1-4
V: TRBV7-9
size: NA
D: NA
CDR3: CASSLTSNEKLFF
DNA: TGTGCCAGCAGCTTAACTAGTAATGAAAAACTGTTTTTT

J: TRBJ2-3
V: TRBV12-3/TRBV12-4
size: many
D: TRBD2
CDR3: CASSFLLAGGTDTQYF
DNA: TGTGCCAGCAGTTTTCTTCTAGCGGGAGGGACAGATACGCAGTATTTT

J: TRBJ2-1
V: TRBV6-1
size: many
D: NA
CDR3: CASSPAGNNEQFF
DNA: TGTGCCAGCAGTCCGGCAGGGAACAATGAGCAGTTCTTC

J: TRBJ2-1
V: TRBV7-8
size: many
D: NA
CDR3: CASSLGTANEQFF
DNA: TGTGCCAGCAGCTTAGGGACAGCGAATGAGCAGTTCTTC

J: TRBJ2-2
V: TRBV6-1
size: many
D: NA
CDR3: CASRVYTGELFF
DNA: TGTGCCAGCAGGGTTTACACCGGGGAGCTGTTTTTT

J: TRBJ2-7
V: TRBV7-9
size: NA
D: NA
CDR3: CASLRTRGYEQYF
DNA: TGCGCTTCCCTCCGGACAAGGGGCTACGAGCAGTACTTC

J: TRBJ2-7
V: TRBV14
size: few
D: NA
CDR3: CASSQVAPSWEQYF
DNA: TGTGCCAGCAGCCAAGTTGCCCCGAGCTGGGAGCAGTACTTC

J: TRBJ1-4
V: TRBV30
size: NA
D: TRBD1
CDR3: CAWSQGAGEKLFF
DNA: TGTGCCTGGAGTCAGGGGGCGGGAGAAAAACTGTTTTTT

J: TRBJ2-7
V: TRBV20-1
size: few
D: NA
CDR3: CSARGFGSGHEQYF
DNA: TGCAGTGCTAGAGGGTTCGGCTCCGGACACGAGCAGTACTTC

J: TRBJ2-5
V: TRBV2
size: many
D: NA
CDR3: CASSERVTQETQYF
DNA: TGTGCCAGCAGTGAGAGGGTTACCCAAGAGACCCAGTACTTC

J: TRBJ2-1
V: TRBV28
size: NA
D: TRBD1
CDR3: CASKTSRDREDNEQFF
DNA: TGTGCCAGCAAAACCAGCCGGGACAGGGAAGACAATGAGCAGTTCTTC

J: TRBJ2-3
V: TRBV9
size: many
D: NA
CDR3: CASSDTGSDTQYF
DNA: TGTGCCAGCAGCGACACAGGGTCAGATACGCAGTATTTT

J: TRBJ2-2
V: TRBV3-1
size: few
D: NA
CDR3: CASSQSLPGELFF
DNA: TGTGCCAGCAGCCAGTCTCTACCCGGGGAGCTGTTTTTT

J: TRBJ2-7
V: TRBV5-5
size: many
D: TRBD2
CDR3: CASSLRQATGLAGGRSYEQYF
DNA: TGTGCCAGCAGCTTAAGACAGGCGACGGGACTAGCGGGAGGCCGCTCCTACGAGCAGTACTTC

J: TRBJ1-2
V: TRBV6-2/TRBV6-3
size: NA
D: NA
CDR3: CAAPNEPRNRYGYTF
DNA: TGTGCCGCCCCCAACGAGCCGCGCAACCGCTATGGCTACACCTTC

J: TRBJ1-5
V: TRBV7-2
size: many
D: NA
CDR3: CASSLSISNQPQHF
DNA: TGTGCCAGCAGCCTTAGTATTAGCAATCAGCCCCAGCATTTT

J: TRBJ2-3
V: TRBV11-3
size: NA
D: TRBD2
CDR3: CASGPIGGSSSDTQYF
DNA: TGTGCCAGCGGCCCCATCGGCGGGAGTTCGTCAGATACGCAGTATTTT

J: TRBJ2-7
V: TRBV12-3/TRBV12-4
size: few
D: NA
CDR3: CASSFVQGINEQYF
DNA: TGTGCCAGCAGTTTTGTACAGGGTATAAACGAGCAGTACTTC

J: TRBJ2-3
V: TRBV14
size: NA
D: NA
CDR3: CASAVSRDTQYF
DNA: TGTGCCAGTGCGGTTAGCAGAGATACGCAGTATTTT

J: TRBJ2-3
V: TRBV30
size: few
D: TRBD2
CDR3: CAWSGTSGRWDTQYF
DNA: TGTGCCTGGAGTGGGACTAGCGGGAGGTGGGATACGCAGTATTTT

J: TRBJ2-7
V: TRBV20-1
size: NA
D: NA
CDR3: CSARDPGHPVEQYF
DNA: TGCAGTGCTAGAGACCCGGGACATCCTGTTGAGCAGTACTTC

J: TRBJ2-1
V: TRBV20-1
size: few
D: TRBD1
CDR3: CSARNGTGLTGRPNEQFF
DNA: TGCAGTGCTAGAAATGGGACAGGGCTTACCGGGAGGCCCAATGAGCAGTTCTTC

J: TRBJ1-3
V: TRBV18
size: NA
D: NA
CDR3: CASSRVRDDTIYF
DNA: TGTGCCAGCTCAAGGGTCAGGGACGACACCATATATTTT

J: TRBJ2-2
V: TRBV7-2
size: NA
D: TRBD2
CDR3: CASSLSSGRTGELFF
DNA: TGTGCCAGCAGCTTATCTAGCGGGAGAACCGGGGAGCTGTTTTTT

J: TRBJ2-5
V: TRBV5-1
size: NA
D: TRBD2
CDR3: CASRPGTSGRQETQYF
DNA: TGCGCCAGCAGGCCCGGGACTAGCGGGAGGCAAGAGACCCAGTACTTC

J: TRBJ2-3
V: TRBV5-6
size: many
D: TRBD2
CDR3: CASSLVLAGITDTQYF
DNA: TGTGCCAGCAGCTTGGTACTAGCGGGAATCACAGATACGCAGTATTTT

J: TRBJ2-1
V: TRBV20-1
size: many
D: TRBD1
CDR3: CSARTGQGYNEQFF
DNA: TGCAGTGCTAGGACGGGACAGGGCTACAATGAGCAGTTCTTC

J: TRBJ2-1
V: TRBV19
size: many
D: NA
CDR3: CASSMSLTSSSHGGEQFF
DNA: TGTGCCAGTAGTATGAGTCTCACTAGCTCCTCCCACGGAGGTGAGCAGTTCTTC

J: TRBJ1-5
V: TRBV5-1
size: many
D: NA
CDR3: CASSLISGNQPQHF
DNA: TGCGCCAGCAGCTTGATCTCAGGCAATCAGCCCCAGCATTTT

J: TRBJ2-5
V: TRBV5-1
size: few
D: NA
CDR3: CASSLNPGEAETQYF
DNA: TGTGCCAGCAGCTTGAATCCAGGGGAGGCAGAGACCCAGTACTTC

J: TRBJ2-7
V: TRBV4-1
size: NA
D: TRBD2
CDR3: CASSQVTSGRVSSYEQYF
DNA: TGCGCCAGCAGCCAAGTTACTAGCGGGAGGGTTAGCTCCTACGAGCAGTACTTC

J: TRBJ2-3
V: TRBV15
size: NA
D: TRBD2
CDR3: CATSVQRDPTDTQYF
DNA: TGTGCCACCAGCGTCCAGCGGGATCCCACAGATACGCAGTATTTT

J: TRBJ2-1
V: TRBV7-9
size: many
D: NA
CDR3: CASSPDGGGLNEQFF
DNA: TGTGCCAGCAGCCCCGACGGAGGGGGCCTCAATGAGCAGTTCTTC

J: TRBJ2-1
V: TRBV7-9
size: many
D: NA
CDR3: CASSLSWGEQFF
DNA: TGTGCCAGCAGCTTGAGCTGGGGAGAGCAGTTCTTC

J: TRBJ1-5
V: TRBV28
size: NA
D: NA
CDR3: CASTAKSGTQHF
DNA: TGTGCCAGCACGGCCAAGTCCGGGACCCAGCATTTT

J: TRBJ1-3
V: TRBV12-3/TRBV12-4
size: many
D: TRBD1
CDR3: CASSSTGGGGNTIYF
DNA: TGTGCCAGCAGTTCGACAGGGGGAGGTGGAAACACCATATATTTT

J: TRBJ2-7
V: TRBV28
size: many
D: NA
CDR3: CASCEAGGEQYF
DNA: TGTGCCAGCTGTGAGGCCGGGGGCGAGCAGTACTTC

J: TRBJ2-5
V: TRBV11-2
size: NA
D: TRBD1
CDR3: CASSLADRVQYF
DNA: TGTGCCAGCAGCTTAGCGGACAGGGTCCAGTACTTC

J: TRBJ1-1
V: TRBV25-1
size: NA
D: TRBD1
CDR3: CASSEYDRANTEAFF
DNA: TGTGCCAGCAGTGAATATGACAGGGCGAACACTGAAGCTTTCTTT

J: TRBJ2-7
V: TRBV18
size: many
D: TRBD1
CDR3: CASSSMTGPYEQYF
DNA: TGTGCCAGCTCATCTATGACAGGGCCCTACGAGCAGTACTTC

J: TRBJ1-6
V: TRBV11-2
size: few
D: NA
CDR3: CASSLENRAYSPLHF
DNA: TGTGCCAGCAGCTTAGAGAACAGGGCTTATTCACCCCTCCACTTT

J: TRBJ2-7
V: TRBV15
size: few
D: NA
CDR3: CATSRRLRGAISYEQYF
DNA: TGTGCCACCAGCAGACGACTGCGGGGAGCGATATCCTACGAGCAGTACTTC

J: TRBJ2-7
V: TRBV9
size: few
D: TRBD1
CDR3: CASSASGTETYEQYF
DNA: TGTGCCAGCAGCGCCTCCGGGACAGAGACCTACGAGCAGTACTTC

J: TRBJ1-2
V: TRBV30
size: many
D: NA
CDR3: CAWSLGGGGYTF
DNA: TGTGCCTGGAGTCTGGGGGGCGGTGGCTACACCTTC

J: TRBJ1-1
V: TRBV18
size: NA
D: TRBD1
CDR3: CASSQDRKNTEAFF
DNA: TGTGCCAGCTCCCAGGACAGGAAGAACACTGAAGCTTTCTTT

J: TRBJ2-1
V: TRBV6-1
size: few
D: NA
CDR3: CASSRGTNEQFF
DNA: TGTGCCAGCAGCAGGGGTACCAATGAGCAGTTCTTC

J: TRBJ2-7
V: TRBV29-1
size: few
D: NA
CDR3: CSVVSDSYEQYF
DNA: TGCAGCGTTGTGTCGGACTCCTACGAGCAGTACTTC

J: TRBJ2-1
V: TRBV10-2
size: NA
D: TRBD2
CDR3: CASSFIGTSGSNEQFF
DNA: TGCGCCAGCAGTTTTATAGGGACTAGCGGGAGCAATGAGCAGTTCTTC

J: TRBJ2-7
V: TRBV15
size: NA
D: TRBD2
CDR3: CATSRSSGTRHYEQYF
DNA: TGTGCCACCAGCAGATCCTCCGGGACTAGACACTACGAGCAGTACTTC

J: TRBJ2-2
V: TRBV29-1
size: NA
D: NA
CDR3: CSAKGGADTGELFF
DNA: TGCAGCGCCAAAGGGGGGGCGGACACCGGGGAGCTGTTTTTT

J: TRBJ1-4
V: TRBV13
size: many
D: NA
CDR3: CASSPGVATNEKLFF
DNA: TGTGCCAGCAGCCCTGGAGTTGCAACTAATGAAAAACTGTTTTTT

J: TRBJ2-7
V: TRBV27
size: many
D: NA
CDR3: CASSITGYEQYF
DNA: TGTGCCAGCAGCATTACCGGCTACGAGCAGTACTTC